What follows are 17 T cell receptor beta chains derived from one specimen sequenced in a study of T cell repertoires in cytomegalovirus infection. TCRdb redid the calling of the reads with MiXCR, one entry per CDR3 protein. The sample holds approximately 990,000 distinct CDR3 sequences; less than 35% are singletons and the top ten take over 11%. Their target antigens are unknown. Specimen: cultured CD8+ T cells from PBMCs, collected from culture after CMV antigen stimulation. The receptors were sampled from a human donor in good health (CMV status not recorded). Some clones in this sample may be carry-over from other donors' samples.

This clonotype appeared a few times. The chain combines TRBV4-3 with TRBJ1-5; 7 bases align to TRBD1. Germline CDR1 LGHNA, CDR2 YSLEER. V gave up 0 bases and J gave up 0 bases; unmatched junction bases: 11. The CDR3 spans 19 residues. The CDR3, as DNA: TGCGCCAGCAGCCAAGAGGCGGTAGGGGGCCCCTATAGCAATCAGCCCCAGCATTTT. It yields the protein CASSQEAVGGPYSNQPQHF.

This clonotype has a handful of counts. V usage is TRBV2 and J usage is TRBJ2-7; perhaps TRBD1 as D (5 bases). V was pared by 4 bases and J by 2 bases, with 18 bases between. This CDR3 has 16 amino acids. The germline gives CDR1 SNHLY, CDR2 FYNNEI. Written as DNA, the CDR3 is TGTGCCAGCAGTGCAGAAGACAGACCACCGGCCTACGAGCAGTACTTC. Protein sequence: CASSAEDRPPAYEQYF.

V gene TRBV19 combines with J gene TRBJ1-5; a possible D gene is TRBD1 (5 bases). The V gene's germline CDR1 is LNHDA and CDR2 SQIVND (reference sequence). V shed 3 bases and J shed 5 bases, with 11 bases lying between them. The CDR3 contains 14 residues. In nucleotides, the CDR3 is TGTGCCAGTAGTATTTTGGACATTGATCAGCCCCAGCATTTT. This codes for CASSILDIDQPQHF.

This clonotype was detected ten times or more. V and J are TRBV7-8 and TRBJ2-2; TRBD1 might be the D (6 bases). V was clipped by 4 bases and J by 2 bases, with 14 bases between them. The V gene's germline CDR1 is SGHVS and CDR2 FQNEAQ. The CDR3 is 16 amino acids. In nucleotides, the CDR3 is TGTGCCAGCAGCTCTAGACAGGCGCGCAACACCGGGGAGCTGTTTTTT. Translated, it gives CASSSRQARNTGELFF.

This clonotype was recorded many times. V and J are TRBV7-2 and TRBJ2-4, with 7 bases fitting TRBD2. Germline CDR1 and CDR2: SGHTA and FQGNSA. CDR3 size: 17 residues. Losses at the gene ends were 5 bases for V and 8 bases for J; bases not matched to a gene: 18. CDR3 loop: CASSIPSGGGDRDIQYF. The DNA for the CDR3 is TGTGCCAGCAGCATCCCATCAGGTGGGGGGGATCGAGACATTCAGTACTTC.

V usage is TRBV2 and J usage is TRBJ2-3, with TRBD2 as a possible D gene (5 bases). CDR1 SNHLY and CDR2 FYNNEI come from the germline V gene. The CDR3 has 18 residues. V shed 0 bases and J shed 0 bases, with 16 bases lying between them. The CDR3 coding sequence is TGTGCCAGCAGTGAAGCGCTTCGCGGGCCCTCTAGCACAGATACGCAGTATTTT. This encodes CASSEALRGPSSTDTQYF.

This clonotype turned up a few times. The V gene is TRBV7-2, the J gene TRBJ1-6; perhaps TRBD1 as D (6 bases). V shed 1 base and J shed 5 bases, with 12 bases lying between them. Germline V gene data show CDR1 as SGHTA and CDR2 as FQGNSA. This CDR3 region has 16 residues. The CDR3 sequence: CASSLEGSGDNSPLHF. The CDR3 bases are TGTGCCAGCAGCTTAGAGGGGTCAGGGGATAATTCACCCCTCCACTTT.

This chain connects TRBV25-1 to TRBJ2-5, with 9 bases identical to TRBD1. J was trimmed by 5 bases and V by 6 bases; bases with no gene match: 4. The CDR3 length is 13 residues. The germline gives CDR1 MGHDK, CDR2 SYGVNS. CDR3 DNA sequence: TGTGCCAGCAGCGGGACAGGGCGCGAGACCCAGTACTTC. Translation gives CASSGTGRETQYF. The whole variable domain, remainder taken from reference TRBV25-1 and TRBJ2-5, is EADIYQTPRYLVIGTGKKITLECSQTMGHDKMYWYQQDPGMELHLIHYSYGVNSTEKGDLSSESTVSRIRTEHFPLTLESARPSHTSQYLCASSGTGRETQYFGPGTRLLVL.

The chain carries TRBV7-9 and TRBJ2-7; TRBD1 might be the D (6 bases). CDR1 is SEHNR, CDR2 FQNEAQ, per germline (reference sequence). This CDR3 has 14 residues. Trimming left V 1 base short and J 5 bases short, with 12 bases between. The CDR3 DNA is TGTGCCAGCAGCTTAGTCCAGGGGCGGAACGAGCAGTACTTC. It encodes CASSLVQGRNEQYF.

Regarding this clonotype: A much bigger clone sits one base away, suggesting this may be a read error. This chain connects TRBV7-6 to TRBJ1-2; tentatively, D is TRBD1 (5 bases). Germline lookup yields CDR1 SGHVS and CDR2 FNYEAQ. The CDR3 is 14 amino acids. For the CDR3, the DNA is TGTGTCAGCAGCTTAGACGACAGCTCCTATGGCTACACCTTC. Translated, it gives CVSSLDDSSYGYTF.

The chain uses TRBV6-1 and TRBJ1-2, with 8 bases aligning to TRBD1. V was pared by 4 bases and J by 6 bases, with 7 bases of the junction left unmatched. The CDR3 length is 14 residues. CDR1 and CDR2 (germline): MNHNS, SASEGT. The CDR3 bases are TGTGCCAGCAGTGGTATCGGGACAGGACATGGCTACACCTTC. Residues: CASSGIGTGHGYTF.

In this sample, this clonotype turned up a few times. The rearrangement uses TRBV6-5 and TRBJ1-1; D is unresolved. Trimming shortened V by 0 bases and J by 5 bases, and 10 bases separated the two germline ends. CDR1 and CDR2 from the germline V gene are MNHEY and SVGAGI. There are 14 residues in the CDR3. CDR3: CASSYSGPKTEAFF. For the CDR3, the DNA is TGTGCCAGCAGTTACTCGGGCCCGAAAACTGAAGCTTTCTTT.

The genes are TRBV28 and TRBJ1-5, with TRBD1 identical over 11 bases. V dropped 7 bases and J dropped 8; count of bases not matched to a gene: 7. The CDR3 loop spans 14 amino acids. The germline CDR1 and CDR2 sequences are MDHEN and SYDVKM. The CDR3 sequence: CASTPDRGLEPQHF. CDR3 DNA: TGTGCCAGCACTCCGGACAGGGGGCTTGAGCCCCAGCATTTT.

The chain links TRBV10-3 to TRBJ1-2, with TRBD1 matching over 7 bases. The CDR3 runs 16 residues. Trimming cost V 6 bases and J 0 bases; bases outside gene matches: 10. Germline V gene sequence: CDR1 ENHRY, CDR2 SYGVKD. The CDR3 nucleotides read TGTGCCATCAGGACAGGGCCACCCACCCCTAACTATGGCTACACCTTC. Translation: CAIRTGPPTPNYGYTF.

CDR3 DNA: TGTGCCAGCAGTGAAAGGATGGCTAGCGGGGGCAATGAGCAGTTCTTC. Protein: CASSERMASGGNEQFF. The chain combines TRBV25-1 with TRBJ2-1; 10 bases agree with TRBD2. This CDR3 has 16 amino acids. CDR1 is MGHDK and CDR2 is SYGVNS in the germline V gene. J lost 6 bases, V lost 2 bases, and 7 bases had no gene match.

J is TRBJ2-5 and V is TRBV7-6, with a tentative D call TRBD2 (5 bases). V was cut by 6 bases and J by 4 bases, with 15 bases left in between. Germline CDR1 is SGHVS and CDR2 is FNYEAQ. CDR3 length: 14 amino acids. CDR3 nucleotide sequence: TGTGCCAGCAGATCAGAGGGATCAAGAGAGACCCAGTACTTC. Its translation: CASRSEGSRETQYF.

Only a few counts were recorded for this clonotype. The gene calls are TRBV6-1 and TRBJ2-7; 7 positions match TRBD1. After removal of 5 bases from V and 4 bases from J, the junction contained 8 bases not matched to a gene. This CDR3 has 14 residues. Germline CDR1 reads MNHNS; CDR2 reads SASEGT. The CDR3 region has the DNA TGTGCCAGCAGTCCTAGGGGGCGCGTGTACGAGCAGTACGTC. Translating gives CASSPRGRVYEQYV.